This TCR beta chain stems from a study of cytomegalovirus exposure and HLA in healthy donors. Study-wide context: Samples from HLA-typed donors yielded around 79 million unique TCRs in an early data release.

General study points: Versus the roughly 670-donor mean, an Asian-associated ancestry cluster reportedly showed fewer N-insertions in a later analysis. Some TCR beta chains (roughly 150 of them) were listed as cytomegalovirus-associated. For most subjects, TCR beta sequences were reported to predict HLA-A and HLA-B alleles with accuracy.

Notes on this clone: Its antigen is unknown.

The germline V gene encodes CDR1 SGHDT and CDR2 YYEEEE. This CDR3 has 14 residues. The V and J ends lost 4 bases and 0 bases respectively, with 11 bases between them. The PCR was carried out with 60 Vbeta primers and 13 Jbeta primers. Clones were read by immunoSEQ multiplex PCR, and TCRdb kept only the in-frame ones, dropping some. Altogether tens of thousands of clones are present, roughly 86% being singletons, with the ten largest covering around 5.6%. V gene TRBV5-6 combines with J gene TRBJ2-7; D gene uncertain. The sample consisted of PBMCs. The source is a woman between 18 and 29 years old in good health and CMV-seropositive. CDR3 residues: CASSPTYSSYEQYF. In nucleotides, the CDR3 is TGTGCCAGCAGCCCCACATATTCCTCCTACGAGCAGTACTTC. The full variable domain, its missing parts supplied by reference TRBV5-6 and TRBJ2-7, is DAGVTQSPTHLIKTRGQQVTLRCSPKSGHDTVSWYQQALGQGPQFIFQYYEEEERQRGNFPDRFSGHQFPNYSSELNVNALLLGDSALYLCASSPTYSSYEQYFGPGTRLTVT.